These T cell receptor beta chains were read from a single sample in a study of beta chain features in type 1 diabetes. The repertoire was sequenced with immunoSEQ multiplex PCR; TCRdb's copy has only in-frame clones and lacks some. The sample lists under 300,000 clones, under 20% occurring once. The specimen was naive CD4+ T cells from blood. The receptors were gathered from a man aged 30 to 39 with type 1 diabetes. Both conserved end residues are part of each CDR3. The D gene is left open where the match is weak. Not all rows give a size; the values are once, few, many and, for expanded clones, a class.

clone_size j_call v_call d_call cdr3_aa cdr3_nt
- TRBJ2-1 TRBV11-3 TRBD2 CASSLGRGLAANEQFF TGTGCCAGCAGCCTAGGGAGGGGACTAGCGGCCAATGAGCAGTTCTTC
few TRBJ2-4 TRBV5-1 TRBD2 CASSGSSGRSKNIQYF TGCGCCAGCAGCGGGTCTAGCGGGAGATCCAAAAACATTCAGTACTTC
- TRBJ1-5 TRBV7-9 - CASSLATLNQPQHF TGTGCCAGCAGCTTAGCGACTCTCAATCAGCCCCAGCATTTT
- TRBJ2-7 TRBV29-1 TRBD1 CSVVWDREQYF TGCAGCGTTGTTTGGGACAGGGAGCAGTACTTC
- TRBJ2-3 TRBV28 TRBD2 CASKLPGTSGRAGTDTQYF TGTGCCTCCAAACTCCCCGGGACTAGCGGGAGGGCGGGCACAGATACGCAGTATTTT
- TRBJ2-7 TRBV25-1 TRBD2 CASSQPGLAGSYAQYF TGTGCCAGCAGTCAACCTGGACTAGCGGGGTCCTACGCGCAGTACTTC
few TRBJ1-2 TRBV29-1 - CSVERDPNYGYTF TGCAGCGTTGAAAGGGATCCAAACTATGGCTACACCTTC
few TRBJ2-7 TRBV7-9 - CASSQGRGNYEQYF TGTGCCAGCAGCCAGGGCCGGGGCAACTACGAGCAGTACTTC
few TRBJ2-7 TRBV5-6 - CASSLNYEQYF TGTGCCAGCAGCCTGAACTACGAGCAGTACTTC
few TRBJ2-5 TRBV7-2 - CASSLVVGETQYF TGTGCCAGCAGCTTAGTCGTAGGGGAGACCCAGTACTTC
- TRBJ2-6 TRBV7-2 - CASSLEGSGANVLTF TGTGCCAGCAGCTTAGAAGGCTCTGGGGCCAACGTCCTGACTTTC
few TRBJ2-5 TRBV6-6 TRBD2 CACRRIAGQETQYF TGTGCCTGCCGGCGGATAGCGGGGCAAGAGACCCAGTACTTC
- TRBJ2-3 TRBV28 - CASTPGHSDTQYF TGTGCCAGCACACCAGGGCATTCAGATACGCAGTATTTT
few TRBJ2-5 TRBV7-2 TRBD2 CASSLGFSGRPLETQYF TGTGCCAGCAGCTTAGGGTTCAGCGGGAGGCCGTTAGAGACCCAGTACTTC
few TRBJ2-1 TRBV2 - CASMPGVDEQFF TGTGCCAGCATGCCAGGGGTGGATGAGCAGTTCTTC
- TRBJ2-2 TRBV29-1 TRBD1 CSVEEIDRANTGELFF TGCAGCGTTGAGGAAATTGACAGGGCGAACACCGGGGAGCTGTTTTTT
- TRBJ2-3 TRBV5-1 TRBD1 CASSHGQGAQYF TGCGCCAGCAGCCACGGACAGGGCGCGCAGTATTTT
- TRBJ2-5 TRBV29-1 - CSVEQGRPVGETQYF TGCAGCGTTGAGCAGGGGCGACCTGTGGGAGAGACCCAGTACTTC
few TRBJ2-3 TRBV7-9 TRBD1 CASSRDRATDTQYF TGTGCCAGCAGCCGGGACAGGGCGACAGATACGCAGTATTTT
few TRBJ1-1 TRBV28 - CASSEWSEAFF TGTGCCAGCAGTGAATGGAGCGAAGCTTTCTTT
- TRBJ2-1 TRBV15 TRBD2 CATSRAGFRYNEQFF TGTGCCACCAGTCGAGCGGGGTTCCGCTACAATGAGCAGTTCTTC
few TRBJ2-1 TRBV20-1 - CSAWGDNEQFF TGCAGTGCTTGGGGAGACAATGAGCAGTTCTTC
few TRBJ2-3 TRBV5-1 TRBD1 CASSNRDSALTDTQYF TGCGCCAGCAGCAACCGGGACAGCGCACTCACAGATACGCAGTATTTT
- TRBJ2-3 TRBV4-3 TRBD2 CASSQVAGGPTDTQYF TGCGCCAGCAGCCAAGTAGCGGGAGGGCCGACAGATACGCAGTATTTT
- TRBJ1-5 TRBV29-1 TRBD1 CSHRDRINQPQHF TGCAGCCACCGGGACAGGATAAATCAGCCCCAGCATTTT
- TRBJ2-1 TRBV27 - CASSLSRDTVEQFF TGTGCCAGCAGTTTATCCCGGGACACCGTTGAGCAGTTCTTC
few TRBJ2-5 TRBV18 TRBD2 CADKRTSGIQETQYF TGTGCCGACAAAAGGACTAGCGGTATTCAAGAGACCCAGTACTTC
few TRBJ2-6 TRBV18 - CASSPGRDSVLTF TGTGCCAGCTCACCTGGCAGGGATTCCGTCCTGACTTTC
- TRBJ2-7 TRBV28 TRBD1 CASSFHGTGPNEQYF TGTGCCAGCAGTTTCCACGGGACAGGGCCCAACGAGCAGTACTTC
few TRBJ2-1 TRBV5-6 TRBD1 CASSLDRGYNEQFF TGTGCCAGCAGCTTGGACAGGGGCTACAATGAGCAGTTCTTC
- TRBJ2-5 TRBV27 - CASSLFRAAQETQYF TGTGCCAGCAGTTTATTTAGGGCAGCCCAAGAGACCCAGTACTTC
few TRBJ1-4 TRBV25-1 - CASSHGEKLFF TGTGCCAGCAGCCACGGAGAAAAACTGTTTTTT
- TRBJ2-5 TRBV29-1 - CSVVGRGAETQYF TGCAGCGTTGTGGGCAGGGGGGCAGAGACCCAGTACTTC
- TRBJ2-3 TRBV14 TRBD1 CASSPRQGWDTQYF TGTGCCAGCAGCCCTCGACAGGGTTGGGATACGCAGTATTTT
- TRBJ2-1 TRBV5-1 - CASSRLDEQFF TGCGCCAGCAGCAGGTTGGATGAGCAGTTCTTC
few TRBJ2-5 TRBV10-3 TRBD2 CAISELGLGGGQETQYF TGTGCCATCAGTGAGTTGGGACTAGGAGGTGGCCAAGAGACCCAGTACTTC
- TRBJ2-7 TRBV28 - CASREGLSYEQYF TGTGCCAGCAGGGAAGGGCTCTCCTACGAGCAGTACTTC
- TRBJ2-1 TRBV5-1 - CASSPNQGPLGQQFF TGCGCCAGCAGCCCGAATCAGGGGCCTTTGGGTCAGCAGTTCTTC
- TRBJ1-4 TRBV29-1 - CSVGQPTNEKLFF TGCAGCGTTGGACAGCCAACTAATGAAAAACTGTTTTTT
few TRBJ2-5 TRBV11-2 - CASSLVSQLQETQYF TGTGCCAGCAGCTTAGTGTCACAGCTCCAAGAGACCCAGTACTTC
few TRBJ2-1 TRBV30 - CAWSLYNEQFF TGTGCCTGGAGCCTGTACAATGAGCAGTTCTTC
- TRBJ2-7 TRBV7-9 - CASSFGLANTYEQYF TGTGCCAGCAGCTTCGGTCTAGCTAATACCTACGAGCAGTACTTC
few TRBJ2-7 TRBV28 TRBD2 CASTSSGAGGPYEQYF TGTGCCAGCACCTCCTCCGGAGCGGGAGGACCCTACGAGCAGTACTTC
- TRBJ1-2 TRBV5-1 - CASSLTTDYGYTF TGCGCCAGCAGCTTGACCACCGACTATGGCTACACCTTC